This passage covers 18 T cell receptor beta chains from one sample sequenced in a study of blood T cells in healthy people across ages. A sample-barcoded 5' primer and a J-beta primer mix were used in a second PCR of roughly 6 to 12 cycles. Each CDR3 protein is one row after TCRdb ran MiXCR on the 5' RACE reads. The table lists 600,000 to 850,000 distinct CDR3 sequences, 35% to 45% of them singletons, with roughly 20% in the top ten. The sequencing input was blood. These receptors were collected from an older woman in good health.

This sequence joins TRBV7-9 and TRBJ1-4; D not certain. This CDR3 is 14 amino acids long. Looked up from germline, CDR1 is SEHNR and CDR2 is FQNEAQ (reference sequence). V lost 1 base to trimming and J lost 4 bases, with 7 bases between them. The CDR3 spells CASSLVQSNEKLFF. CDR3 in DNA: TGTGCCAGCAGCTTAGTCCAGAGTAATGAAAAACTGTTTTTT.

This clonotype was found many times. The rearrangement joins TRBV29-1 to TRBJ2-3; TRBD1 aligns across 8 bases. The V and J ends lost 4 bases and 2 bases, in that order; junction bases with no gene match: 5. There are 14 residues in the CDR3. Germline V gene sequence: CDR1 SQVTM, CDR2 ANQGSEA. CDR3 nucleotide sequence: TGCAGCGTTGCCGGGACAGGCCACACAGATACGCAGTATTTT. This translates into CSVAGTGHTDTQYF.

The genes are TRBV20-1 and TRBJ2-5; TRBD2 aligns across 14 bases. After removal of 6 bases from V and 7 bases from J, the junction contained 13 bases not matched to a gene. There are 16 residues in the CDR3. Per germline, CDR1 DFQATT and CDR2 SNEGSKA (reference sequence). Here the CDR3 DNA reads TGCAGTGCGTTGACTAGCGGGAGGGCCCACGGACGGACCCAGTACTTC. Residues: CSALTSGRAHGRTQYF.

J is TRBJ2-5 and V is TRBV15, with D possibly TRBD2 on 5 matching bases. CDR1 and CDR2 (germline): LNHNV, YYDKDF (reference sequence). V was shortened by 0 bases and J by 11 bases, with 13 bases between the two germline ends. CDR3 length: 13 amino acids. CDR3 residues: CATSRDPGNEQYF. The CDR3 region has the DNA TGTGCCACCAGCAGAGATCCCGGGAATGAGCAGTACTTC.

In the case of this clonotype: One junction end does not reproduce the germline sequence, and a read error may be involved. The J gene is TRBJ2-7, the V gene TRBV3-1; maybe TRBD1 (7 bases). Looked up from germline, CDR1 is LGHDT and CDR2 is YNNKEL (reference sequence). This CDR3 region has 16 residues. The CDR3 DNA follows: TGTGCCAACAGCCCCTACGGTCAGGGGGGATCCTACGAGCAGTACTTC. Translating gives CANSPYGQGGSYEQYF.

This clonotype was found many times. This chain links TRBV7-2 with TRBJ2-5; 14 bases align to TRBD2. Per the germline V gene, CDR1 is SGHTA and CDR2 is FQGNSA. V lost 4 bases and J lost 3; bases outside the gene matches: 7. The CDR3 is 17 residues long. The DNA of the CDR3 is TGTGCCAGCAGCTCGTCTCGGACTAGCGGGGGGAAAGAGACCCAGTACTTC. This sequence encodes CASSSSRTSGGKETQYF.

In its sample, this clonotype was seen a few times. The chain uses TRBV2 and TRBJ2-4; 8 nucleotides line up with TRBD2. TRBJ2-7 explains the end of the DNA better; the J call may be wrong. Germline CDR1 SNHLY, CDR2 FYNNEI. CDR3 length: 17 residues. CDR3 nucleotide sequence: TGTGCCAGCAGTGAAGCGCTTCTGGCAGCGGGAGATCACGAGCAGTACTTC. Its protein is CASSEALLAAGDHEQYF.

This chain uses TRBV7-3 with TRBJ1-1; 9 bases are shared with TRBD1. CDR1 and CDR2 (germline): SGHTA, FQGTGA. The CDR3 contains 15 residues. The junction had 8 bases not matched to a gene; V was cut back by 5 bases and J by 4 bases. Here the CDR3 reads CASSARQGGSTEAFF. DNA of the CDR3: TGTGCCAGCAGCGCCCGACAGGGGGGATCCACTGAAGCTTTCTTT.

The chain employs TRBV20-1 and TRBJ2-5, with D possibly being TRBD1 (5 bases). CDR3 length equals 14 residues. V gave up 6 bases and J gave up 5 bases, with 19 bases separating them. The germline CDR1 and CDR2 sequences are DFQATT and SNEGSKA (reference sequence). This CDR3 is CSARPGQGYETQYF. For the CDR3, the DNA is TGCAGTGCCCGCCCGGGTCAGGGATATGAGACCCAGTACTTC.

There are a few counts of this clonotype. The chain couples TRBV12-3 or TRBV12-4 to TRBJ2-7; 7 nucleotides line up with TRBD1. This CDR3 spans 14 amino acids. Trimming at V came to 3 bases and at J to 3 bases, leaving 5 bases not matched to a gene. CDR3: CASSFPGQIYEQYF. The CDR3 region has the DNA TGTGCCAGCAGTTTCCCGGGACAGATCTACGAGCAGTACTTC.

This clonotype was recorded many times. The CDR3 sequence: CASSLVLLGGARPLSGYTF. For the CDR3, the DNA is TGCGCCAGCAGCTTGGTTTTATTGGGAGGGGCCCGCCCGTTGAGTGGCTACACCTTC. The rearrangement joins TRBV5-1 to TRBJ1-2, with D maybe TRBD1 (5 bases). Germline-derived CDR1 and CDR2 are SGHRS and YFSETQ. Trimming cost V 0 bases and J 7 bases, with 28 bases left between them. This CDR3 contains 19 residues.

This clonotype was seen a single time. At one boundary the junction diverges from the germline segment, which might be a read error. In DNA, the CDR3 is TGTGCCGGCAGCGCCTTTTTTAGCGGGGGGCCAACACGAGAGACCCAGTACTTC. Its translation is CAGSAFFSGGPTRETQYF. The rearrangement uses TRBV9 and TRBJ2-5; 10 bases align to TRBD2. The CDR3 contains 18 residues. CDR1 and CDR2 from the germline V gene are SGDLS and YYNGEE.

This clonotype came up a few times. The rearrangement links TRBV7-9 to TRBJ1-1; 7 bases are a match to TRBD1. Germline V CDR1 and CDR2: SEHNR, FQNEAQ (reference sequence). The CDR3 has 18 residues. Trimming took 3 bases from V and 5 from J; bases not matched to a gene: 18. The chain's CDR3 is CASSFSPRWGRGQTEAFF. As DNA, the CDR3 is TGTGCCAGCAGCTTTAGCCCGCGTTGGGGCAGGGGACAGACTGAAGCTTTCTTT.

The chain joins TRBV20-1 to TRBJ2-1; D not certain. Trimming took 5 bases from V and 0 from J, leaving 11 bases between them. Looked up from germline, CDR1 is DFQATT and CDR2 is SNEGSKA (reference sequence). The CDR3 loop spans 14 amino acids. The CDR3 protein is CSAGGRSSYNEQFF. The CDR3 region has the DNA TGCAGTGCTGGTGGCAGGAGCTCCTACAATGAGCAGTTCTTC.

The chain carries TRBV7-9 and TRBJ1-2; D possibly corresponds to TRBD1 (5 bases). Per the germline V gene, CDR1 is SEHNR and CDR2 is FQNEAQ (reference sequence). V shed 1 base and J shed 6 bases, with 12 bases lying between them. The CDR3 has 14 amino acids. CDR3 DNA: TGTGCCAGCAGCTTAGGGGTGGGGCGCGATGGCTACACCTTC. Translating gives CASSLGVGRDGYTF. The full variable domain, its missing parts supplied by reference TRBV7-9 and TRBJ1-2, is DTGVSQNPRHKITKRGQNVTFRCDPISEHNRLYWYRQTLGQGPEFLTYFQNEAQLEKSRLLSDRFSAERPKGSFSTLEIQRTEQGDSAMYLCASSLGVGRDGYTFGSGTRLTVV.

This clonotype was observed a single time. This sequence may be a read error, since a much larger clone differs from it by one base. For the CDR3, the DNA is TGTGCCACCAGCACGCGAGGGGGACTAGCGATAAATGAGCAGTACTTC. This sequence encodes CATSTRGGLAINEQYF. The J gene is TRBJ2-1, the V gene TRBV15; 10 bases are shared with TRBD2. The J call may be wrong; the DNA end is better matched by TRBJ2-7. This CDR3 has 16 residues. Germline V gene data show CDR1 as LNHNV and CDR2 as YYDKDF (reference sequence).

CDR3 sequence: CASSQGLRNTEAFF. CDR3 in DNA: TGCGCCAGCAGCCAGGGACTCCGGAACACTGAAGCTTTCTTT. The chain carries TRBV4-3 and TRBJ1-1, with D possibly being TRBD1 (5 bases). The germline V gene encodes CDR1 LGHNA and CDR2 YSLEER. V lost 3 bases to trimming and J lost 1 base, with 9 bases between them. This CDR3 is built from 14 residues.

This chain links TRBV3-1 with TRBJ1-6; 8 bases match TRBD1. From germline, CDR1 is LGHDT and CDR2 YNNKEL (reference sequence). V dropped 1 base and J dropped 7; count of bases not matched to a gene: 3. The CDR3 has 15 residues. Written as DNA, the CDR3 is TGTGCCAGCAGCCAAGTCGGACAGGGAAATTCACCCCTCCACTTT. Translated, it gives CASSQVGQGNSPLHF.